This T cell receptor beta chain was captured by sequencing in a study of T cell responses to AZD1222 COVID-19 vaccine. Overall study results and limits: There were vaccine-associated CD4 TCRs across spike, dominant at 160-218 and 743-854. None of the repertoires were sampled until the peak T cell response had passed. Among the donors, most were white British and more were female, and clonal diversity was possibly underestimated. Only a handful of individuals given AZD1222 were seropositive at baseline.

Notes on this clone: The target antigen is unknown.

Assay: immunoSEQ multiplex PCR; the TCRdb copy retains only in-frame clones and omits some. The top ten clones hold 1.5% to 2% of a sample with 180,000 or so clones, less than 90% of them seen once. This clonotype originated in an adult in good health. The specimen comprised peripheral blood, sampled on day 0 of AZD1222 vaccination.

The CDR3 DNA follows: TGTGCCAGCAGTTCCAGGGGGAACACTGAAGCTTTCTTT. Amino acids: CASSSRGNTEAFF. This chain connects TRBV12-3 or TRBV12-4 to TRBJ1-1; D is perhaps TRBD1 (6 bases). Trimming left V 4 bases short and J 1 base short, with 7 bases between. CDR3 length: 13 residues.